This record looks at one T cell receptor beta chain sequence and its context. The record originates from a study of blood T cells in healthy people across ages. A second PCR, run for 7 to 11 cycles, used a sample-barcoded 5' primer plus a J-beta primer mix. Each CDR3 protein gets one entry after TCRdb re-called the 5' RACE reads with MiXCR. This table has 700,000 or so distinct CDR3 sequences, 40% to 45% appearing once. The TCR comes from a man aged 80 or over in good health. The sample taken for sequencing was blood.

CDR3 nucleotides: TGCAGTGCTTCCGGGACAGGGGGCTGGGGGACCCAGTACTTC. This gives the protein CSASGTGGWGTQYF. The V and J genes are TRBV20-1 and TRBJ2-7, with 12 nucleotides matching TRBD1. The end of the DNA fits TRBJ2-5 better, so the J call may be wrong. CDR1 is DFQATT and CDR2 is SNEGSKA in the germline V gene (reference sequence). The CDR3 spans 14 residues.